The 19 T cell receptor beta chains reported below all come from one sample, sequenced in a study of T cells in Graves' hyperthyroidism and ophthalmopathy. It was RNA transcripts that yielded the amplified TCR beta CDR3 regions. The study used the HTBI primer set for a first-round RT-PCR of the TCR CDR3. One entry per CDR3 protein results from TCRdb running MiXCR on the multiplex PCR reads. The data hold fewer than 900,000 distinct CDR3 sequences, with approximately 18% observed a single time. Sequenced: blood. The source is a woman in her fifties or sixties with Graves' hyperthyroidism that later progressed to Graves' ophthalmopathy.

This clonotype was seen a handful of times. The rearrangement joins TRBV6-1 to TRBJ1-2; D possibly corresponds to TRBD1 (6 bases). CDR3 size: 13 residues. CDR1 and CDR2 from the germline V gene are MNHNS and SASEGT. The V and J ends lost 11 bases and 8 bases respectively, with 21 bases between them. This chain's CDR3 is CAARPGTLGGYTF. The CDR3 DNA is TGTGCCGCCCGGCCAGGGACACTTGGCGGCTACACCTTC.

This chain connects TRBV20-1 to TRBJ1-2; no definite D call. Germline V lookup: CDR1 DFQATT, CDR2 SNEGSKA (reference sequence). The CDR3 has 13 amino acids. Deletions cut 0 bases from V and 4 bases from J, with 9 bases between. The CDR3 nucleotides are TGCAGTGCTAGAGAACTGGGGATCTATGGCTACACCTTC. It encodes CSARELGIYGYTF.

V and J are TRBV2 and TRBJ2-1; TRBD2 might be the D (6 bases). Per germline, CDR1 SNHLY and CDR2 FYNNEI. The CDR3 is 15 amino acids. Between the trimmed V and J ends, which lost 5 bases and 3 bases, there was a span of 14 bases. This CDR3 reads CASSPGVADYNEQFF. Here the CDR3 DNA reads TGTGCCAGCAGTCCCGGGGTAGCGGACTACAATGAGCAGTTCTTC.

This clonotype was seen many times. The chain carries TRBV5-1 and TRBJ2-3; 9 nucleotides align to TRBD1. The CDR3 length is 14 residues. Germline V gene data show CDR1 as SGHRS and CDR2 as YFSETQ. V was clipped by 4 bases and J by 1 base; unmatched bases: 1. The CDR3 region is CASSGTGRTDTQYF. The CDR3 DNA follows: TGCGCCAGCAGCGGGACAGGGCGCACAGATACGCAGTATTTT.

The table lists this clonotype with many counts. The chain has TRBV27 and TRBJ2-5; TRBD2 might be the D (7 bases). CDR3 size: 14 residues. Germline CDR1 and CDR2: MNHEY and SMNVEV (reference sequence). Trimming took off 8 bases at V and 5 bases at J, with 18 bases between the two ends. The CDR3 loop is CASQSRGRGETQYF. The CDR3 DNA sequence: TGTGCCAGCCAATCGAGGGGGAGGGGGGAGACCCAGTACTTC.

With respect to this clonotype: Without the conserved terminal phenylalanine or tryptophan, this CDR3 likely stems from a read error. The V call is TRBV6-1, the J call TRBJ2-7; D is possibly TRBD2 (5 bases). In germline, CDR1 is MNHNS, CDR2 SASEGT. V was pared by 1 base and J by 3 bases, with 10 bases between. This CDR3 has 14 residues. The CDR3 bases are TGTGCCAGCAGTGAAGAAGGTGGAGGCTACGAGCAGTACCTC. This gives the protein CASSEEGGGYEQYL.

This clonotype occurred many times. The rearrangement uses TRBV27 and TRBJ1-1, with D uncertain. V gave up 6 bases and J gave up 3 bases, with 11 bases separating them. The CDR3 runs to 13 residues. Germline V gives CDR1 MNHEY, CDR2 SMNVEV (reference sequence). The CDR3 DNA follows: TGTGCCAGCAGACGCCTTGTGGACACTGAAGCTTTCTTT. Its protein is CASRRLVDTEAFF.

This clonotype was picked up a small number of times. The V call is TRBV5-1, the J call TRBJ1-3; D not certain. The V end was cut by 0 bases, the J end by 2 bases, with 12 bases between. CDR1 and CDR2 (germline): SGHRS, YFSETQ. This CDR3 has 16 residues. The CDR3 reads CASSLERIYTGNTIYF. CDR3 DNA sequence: TGCGCCAGCAGCTTGGAGAGGATCTACACTGGAAACACCATATATTTT.

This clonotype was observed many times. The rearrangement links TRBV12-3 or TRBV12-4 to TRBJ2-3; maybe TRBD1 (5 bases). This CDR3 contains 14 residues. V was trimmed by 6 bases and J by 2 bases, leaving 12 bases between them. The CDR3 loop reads CASSQEGATDTQYF. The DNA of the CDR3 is TGTGCCAGCAGCCAAGAAGGGGCCACAGATACGCAGTATTTT.

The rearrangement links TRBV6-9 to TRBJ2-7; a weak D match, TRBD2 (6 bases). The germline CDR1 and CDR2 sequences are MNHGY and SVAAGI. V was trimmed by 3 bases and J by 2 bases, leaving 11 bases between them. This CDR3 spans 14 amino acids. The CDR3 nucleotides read TGTGCCAGCAGTTACCGGGGGAGCCCCTACGAGCAGTACTTC. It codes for CASSYRGSPYEQYF.

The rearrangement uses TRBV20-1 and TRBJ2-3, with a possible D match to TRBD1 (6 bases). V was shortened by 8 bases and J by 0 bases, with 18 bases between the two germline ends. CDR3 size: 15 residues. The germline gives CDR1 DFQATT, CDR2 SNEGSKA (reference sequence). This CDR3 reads CSTRHVGASTDTQYF. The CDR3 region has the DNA TGCAGTACCCGCCATGTGGGGGCTAGCACAGATACGCAGTATTTT.

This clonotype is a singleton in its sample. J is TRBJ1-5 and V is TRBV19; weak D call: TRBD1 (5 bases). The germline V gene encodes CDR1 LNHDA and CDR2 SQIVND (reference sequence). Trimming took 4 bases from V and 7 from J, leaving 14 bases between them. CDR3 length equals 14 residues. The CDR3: CASSRGGSGQPQHF. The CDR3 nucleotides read TGTGCCAGTAGTAGGGGGGGTTCCGGCCAGCCCCAGCATTTT.

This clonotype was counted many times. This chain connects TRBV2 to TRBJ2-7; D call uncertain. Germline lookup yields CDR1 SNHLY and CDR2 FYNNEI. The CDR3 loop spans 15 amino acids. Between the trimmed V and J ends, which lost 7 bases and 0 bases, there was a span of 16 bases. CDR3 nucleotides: TGTGCCAGCATCCCTCTAGGGTCAAGCTCCTACGAGCAGTACTTC. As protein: CASIPLGSSSYEQYF.

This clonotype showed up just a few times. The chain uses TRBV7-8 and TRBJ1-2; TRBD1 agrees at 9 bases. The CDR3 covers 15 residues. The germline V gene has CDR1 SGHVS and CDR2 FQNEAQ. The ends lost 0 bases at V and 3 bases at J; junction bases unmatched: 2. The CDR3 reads CASSLARQGDYGYTF. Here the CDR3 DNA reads TGTGCCAGCAGCTTAGCGAGACAGGGGGACTATGGCTACACCTTC.

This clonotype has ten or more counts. The CDR3 region has the DNA TGTGCCAGCCAGACAGGGAGGGCTGAAGCTTTCTTT. This codes for CASQTGRAEAFF. The chain is built from TRBV27 and TRBJ1-1; 7 bases line up with TRBD1. The CDR3 has 12 amino acids. V gave up 8 bases and J gave up 6 bases; unmatched junction bases: 6. Germline assignment: CDR1 MNHEY and CDR2 SMNVEV (reference sequence).

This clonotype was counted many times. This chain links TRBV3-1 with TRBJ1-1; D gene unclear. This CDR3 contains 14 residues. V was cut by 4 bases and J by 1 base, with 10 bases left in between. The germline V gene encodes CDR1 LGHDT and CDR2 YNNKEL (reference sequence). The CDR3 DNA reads TGTGCCAGCAGCCCCCACTACGCGAACACTGAAGCTTTCTTT. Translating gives CASSPHYANTEAFF. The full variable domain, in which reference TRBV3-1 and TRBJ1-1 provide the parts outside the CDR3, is DTAVSQTPKYLVTQMGNDKSIKCEQNLGHDTMYWYKQDSKKFLKIMFSYNNKELIINETVPNRFSPKSPDKAHLNLHINSLELGDSAVYFCASSPHYANTEAFFGQGTRLTVV.

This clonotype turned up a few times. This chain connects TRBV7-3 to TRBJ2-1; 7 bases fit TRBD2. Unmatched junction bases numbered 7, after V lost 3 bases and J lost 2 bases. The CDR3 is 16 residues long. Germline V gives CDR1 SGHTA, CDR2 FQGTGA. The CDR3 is CASSFLSGGAYNEQFF. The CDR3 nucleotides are TGTGCCAGCAGCTTCCTCTCGGGGGGAGCCTACAATGAGCAGTTCTTC.

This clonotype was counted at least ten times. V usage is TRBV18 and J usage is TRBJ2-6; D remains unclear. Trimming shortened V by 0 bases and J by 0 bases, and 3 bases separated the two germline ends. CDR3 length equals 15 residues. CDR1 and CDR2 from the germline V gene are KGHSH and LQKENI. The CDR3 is CASSPPASGANVLTF. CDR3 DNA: TGTGCCAGCTCACCACCTGCCTCTGGGGCCAACGTCCTGACTTTC.

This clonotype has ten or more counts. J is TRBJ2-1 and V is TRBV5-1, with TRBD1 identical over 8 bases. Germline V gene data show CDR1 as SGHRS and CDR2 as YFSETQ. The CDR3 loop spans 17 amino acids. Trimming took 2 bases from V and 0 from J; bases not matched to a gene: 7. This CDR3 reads CASSLNPGQASYNEQFF. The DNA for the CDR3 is TGCGCCAGCAGCTTAAACCCGGGACAGGCCTCCTACAATGAGCAGTTCTTC.